The 29 T cell receptor beta chains below were found in one sample sequenced in a study of blood T cell repertoires in COVID-19 (dated by TCRdb to between 2020 and 2021). The library was generated by the immunoSEQ multiplex PCR assay. As stored in TCRdb, this immuneACCESS dataset retains in-frame rearrangements with V and J assigned. A fraction of the clones does not appear; measured against another copy, unresolved V genes explain less than half of the discrepancy, and the remainder lacks a known reason. For this sample the table gives approximately 150,000 clones, of which 88% were detected only once. In total, the top ten clones hold around 1.7% of the sample. Sequencing was carried out using peripheral blood. These TCRs come from a woman in her forties or fifties with acute or convalescent COVID-19.

The rearrangement joins TRBV3-1 (or the pseudogene TRBV3-2) to TRBJ2-1; the D gene is possibly TRBD1 (6 bases). The V and J ends lost 4 bases and 5 bases respectively, with 9 bases between them. The CDR3 spans 13 residues. Germline CDR1 is LGHDT and CDR2 is YNNKEL (reference sequence). The CDR3 protein is CASSRSGDNEQFF. CDR3 DNA: TGTGCCAGCAGCCGGTCAGGGGACAATGAGCAGTTCTTC.

The J gene is TRBJ1-5, the V gene TRBV18; D is possibly TRBD1 (6 bases). The V gene lost 6 bases and the J gene lost 3 bases, with 15 bases spanning the gap. The germline gives CDR1 KGHSH, CDR2 LQKENI. The CDR3 runs 15 residues. CDR3: CASSPTWTVNQPQHF. The CDR3 nucleotides are TGTGCCAGCTCCCCAACTTGGACAGTCAATCAGCCCCAGCATTTT.

The CDR3 here is CASSGQGGNEQFF. The CDR3 bases are TGTGCCAGTAGTGGGCAGGGCGGCAATGAGCAGTTCTTC. The J gene is TRBJ2-1, the V gene TRBV19, with a weak D call TRBD1 (5 bases). Germline values: CDR1 LNHDA, CDR2 SQIVND (reference sequence). The CDR3 covers 13 residues. Between the trimmed V and J ends, which lost 5 bases and 6 bases, there was a span of 11 bases.

The V gene is TRBV18, the J gene TRBJ2-2; D is possibly TRBD1 (6 bases). V shed 1 base and J shed 4 bases, with 10 bases lying between them. Germline V gene lookup returns CDR1 KGHSH and CDR2 LQKENI. CDR3 length: 15 residues. The CDR3 protein is CASSPQRGSTGELFF. DNA for the CDR3: TGTGCCAGCTCACCACAAAGGGGGAGCACCGGGGAGCTGTTTTTT.

J is TRBJ1-3 and V is TRBV18, with D possibly TRBD1 on 5 matching bases. The CDR3 runs 16 residues. V was clipped by 6 bases and J by 0 bases, with 15 bases between them. From germline, CDR1 is KGHSH and CDR2 LQKENI. CDR3 sequence: CASSRGTAVSGNTIYF. CDR3 DNA: TGTGCCAGCTCCCGGGGGACGGCTGTCTCTGGAAACACCATATATTTT.

V is TRBV6-5 and J is TRBJ1-2; 9 nucleotides align to TRBD1. Per germline, CDR1 MNHEY and CDR2 SVGAGI. The CDR3 runs 14 residues. After removal of 4 bases from V and 7 bases from J, the junction contained 7 bases not matched to a gene. Written as DNA, the CDR3 is TGTGCCAGCAGTTCACAGGGGGCTGGTAGTGGCTACACCTTC. This translates into CASSSQGAGSGYTF.

CDR3: CASSTAAGSTDTQYF. CDR3 in DNA: TGTGCCAGCAGCACCGCCGCGGGCAGCACAGATACGCAGTATTTT. The chain carries TRBV5-6 and TRBJ2-3, with D perhaps TRBD2 (5 bases). Germline loops: CDR1 SGHDT, CDR2 YYEEEE. Between the trimmed V and J ends, which lost 4 bases and 0 bases, there was a span of 12 bases. This CDR3 is built from 15 residues.

The chain couples TRBV19 to TRBJ1-5, with D unresolved. The length of the CDR3 is 15 residues. Trimming shortened V by 3 bases and J by 0 bases, and 9 bases separated the two germline ends. In germline, CDR1 is LNHDA, CDR2 SQIVND (reference sequence). This CDR3 reads CASSIQKNSNQPQHF. In DNA, the CDR3 is TGTGCCAGTAGTATTCAGAAAAATAGCAATCAGCCCCAGCATTTT.

The CDR3 sequence is CASSAPTGYNEQFF. The DNA of the CDR3 is TGTGCCAGCAGCGCCCCGACAGGCTACAATGAGCAGTTCTTC. The chain combines TRBV7-3 with TRBJ2-1, with D possibly being TRBD1 (6 bases). CDR1 is SGHTA and CDR2 is FQGTGA in the germline V gene. The ends were cut back, 5 bases at V and 3 bases at J, with 11 bases in the middle. The CDR3 is made up of 14 amino acids.

The gene calls are TRBV12-3 or TRBV12-4 and TRBJ1-4; D ambiguous. Trimming removed 3 bases from V and 8 bases from J, with 4 bases in between. The CDR3 runs to 11 residues. The CDR3 here is CASSFREKLFF. CDR3 coding DNA: TGTGCCAGCAGTTTCCGGGAAAAACTGTTTTTT.

V and J are TRBV6-5 and TRBJ2-7; 7 nucleotides line up with TRBD1. The CDR3 runs to 14 residues. The junction had 3 bases not matched to a gene; V was cut back by 0 bases and J by 4 bases. Germline CDR1 reads MNHEY; CDR2 reads SVGAGI. CDR3 nucleotide sequence: TGTGCCAGCAGTTACTCCCGGGACAGTTACGAGCAGTACTTC. Its translation is CASSYSRDSYEQYF.

This chain uses TRBV29-1 with TRBJ2-7; 7 bases line up with TRBD2. Trimming cost V 2 bases and J 3 bases; bases outside gene matches: 7. Germline V CDR1 and CDR2: SQVTM, ANQGSEA. The CDR3 runs to 14 residues. The CDR3 DNA reads TGCAGCGTTGAATGGCCCGGGGAGGGCTACGAGCAGTACTTC. Residues: CSVEWPGEGYEQYF.

The V call is TRBV21-1, the J call TRBJ2-5; TRBD2 was called by the table and not checked on the DNA. TRBV21-1 is marked as a pseudogene. CDR3 size: 18 residues. The CDR3 bases are TGTGCCAGCAGCAGCGGGACTAGCGGGGCCCAACCCCAAGAGACCCAGTACTTC. Protein sequence: CASSSGTSGAQPQETQYF.

The chain uses TRBV6-5 and TRBJ2-1; 11 bases align to TRBD2. This CDR3 region has 15 residues. V lost 5 bases, J lost 6 bases, and 6 bases stayed unmatched. Germline CDR1 reads MNHEY; CDR2 reads SVGAGI. The CDR3 bases are TGTGCCAGCAGTCCATTTAGCGGGGGGGGCAATGAGCAGTTCTTC. It yields the protein CASSPFSGGGNEQFF.

V and J are TRBV6-5 and TRBJ1-3; 8 bases line up with TRBD1. In germline, CDR1 is MNHEY, CDR2 SVGAGI. V lost 0 bases to trimming and J lost 4 bases; unmatched junction nucleotides: 5. The CDR3 spans 16 residues. This chain's CDR3 is CASSYSGRGLGNTIYF. In DNA form, the CDR3 reads TGTGCCAGCAGTTACTCGGGCAGGGGGCTGGGAAACACCATATATTTT.

The chain joins TRBV20-1 to TRBJ1-2; tentative D call: TRBD1 (5 bases). Germline V gives CDR1 DFQATT, CDR2 SNEGSKA (reference sequence). Trimming left V 6 bases short and J 0 bases short, with 14 bases between. CDR3 length: 14 residues. The CDR3 nucleotides are TGCAGTGCGAGTGACAGACACTCTAACTATGGCTACACCTTC. This codes for CSASDRHSNYGYTF.

This chain joins TRBV18 and TRBJ2-1; D not resolved. Trimming removed 0 bases from V and 0 bases from J, with 6 bases in between. The CDR3 spans 15 residues. Germline CDR1 and CDR2: KGHSH and LQKENI. The CDR3 DNA follows: TGTGCCAGCTCACCACCGTCGAGCTCCTACAATGAGCAGTTCTTC. This gives the protein CASSPPSSSYNEQFF. The whole variable domain, remainder taken from reference TRBV18 and TRBJ2-1, is NAGVMQNPRHLVRRRGQEARLRCSPMKGHSHVYWYRQLPEEGLKFMVYLQKENIIDESGMPKERFSAEFPKEGPSILRIQQVVRGDSAAYFCASSPPSSSYNEQFFGPGTRLTVL.

This rearrangement joins TRBV3-1 (or the pseudogene TRBV3-2) to TRBJ1-3; no clear D. Trimming took off 6 bases at V and 0 bases at J, with 15 bases between the two ends. This CDR3 region has 16 residues. Germline V gene lookup returns CDR1 LGHDT and CDR2 YNNKEL (reference sequence). The CDR3 nucleotides are TGTGCCAGCAGAGACGGATCCTCGGGCTCTGGAAACACCATATATTTT. Translating it yields CASRDGSSGSGNTIYF.

V is TRBV11-3 and J is TRBJ1-1, with 7 positions matching TRBD1. V shed 9 bases, J shed 0 bases, and the junction held 7 bases outside the gene matches. Germline V gives CDR1 SGHNT, CDR2 YENEEA. The CDR3 runs 14 residues. CDR3 DNA sequence: TGTGCCAGTTCGCGGACAGGCTTGAACACTGAAGCTTTCTTT. Its translation: CASSRTGLNTEAFF.

The V and J genes are TRBV5-1 and TRBJ2-7, with a tentative D call TRBD2 (7 bases). In germline, CDR1 is SGHRS, CDR2 YFSETQ. Trimming left V 0 bases short and J 7 bases short, with 14 bases between. The CDR3 runs to 14 residues. In DNA, the CDR3 is TGCGCCAGCAGCTTGGACAGGGAGGGATATGAGCAGTACTTC. Encoded protein: CASSLDREGYEQYF.

The chain has TRBV9 and TRBJ2-3, with a tentative D call TRBD2 (5 bases). This CDR3 region has 14 residues. Trimming stripped 3 bases from V and 1 base from J, with 9 bases between. The germline V gene has CDR1 SGDLS and CDR2 YYNGEE. Here the CDR3 reads CASSASGRTDTQYF. DNA for the CDR3: TGTGCCAGCAGCGCGAGCGGCCGCACAGATACGCAGTATTTT.

This rearrangement joins TRBV6-5 to TRBJ1-4; TRBD1 matches at 7 bases. V was clipped by 5 bases and J by 4 bases; unmatched bases: 7. The V gene's germline CDR1 is MNHEY and CDR2 SVGAGI. The CDR3 consists of 15 residues. CDR3 sequence: CASSPATGINEKLFF. The CDR3 nucleotides read TGTGCCAGCAGTCCCGCGACAGGGATTAATGAAAAACTGTTTTTT.

This clone was observed a single time. The genes are TRBV10-3 and TRBJ2-1, with 10 bases fitting TRBD2. J lost 6 bases, V lost 10 bases, and 6 bases had no gene match. This CDR3 contains 13 residues. Germline CDR1 is ENHRY and CDR2 is SYGVKD. For the CDR3, the DNA is TGTGCCAGCCGGACTAGCGGTTCCAATGAGCAGTTCTTC. It yields the protein CASRTSGSNEQFF.

This clone was detected only a few times. The rearrangement joins TRBV4-1 to TRBJ2-1, with 8 nucleotides matching TRBD2. This CDR3 region has 15 residues. V trimming: 1 base; J trimming: 5 bases; junction bases outside the gene matches: 4. CDR1 and CDR2 (germline): MGHRA, YSYEKL. The CDR3 DNA sequence: TGCGCCAGCAGCCAAGGACTAGCGACGAACAATGAGCAGTTCTTC. Protein: CASSQGLATNNEQFF.

This clone appeared a few times. The chain couples TRBV7-3 to TRBJ2-3; D is ambiguous. The CDR3 totals 14 residues. CDR1 SGHTA and CDR2 FQGTGA come from the germline V gene. V gave up 5 bases and J gave up 4 bases, with 13 bases separating them. CDR3 sequence: CASSPNSGPDTQYF. CDR3 DNA: TGTGCCAGCAGCCCGAATTCTGGCCCAGATACGCAGTATTTT.

This chain joins TRBV4-2 and TRBJ1-2; D is unresolved. The CDR3 consists of 17 residues. V shed 1 base and J shed 4 bases, with 19 bases lying between them. Germline loops: CDR1 LGHNA, CDR2 YNFKEQ. The CDR3 DNA follows: TGTGCCAGCAGCCAAGTGGGAATGCGGCCTGAGGGCTATGGCTACACCTTC. The encoded protein is CASSQVGMRPEGYGYTF.

As concerns this clone: Other DNA sequences in the same sample also yield this CDR3. J is TRBJ1-2 and V is TRBV28, with a weak D call TRBD1 (6 bases). Trimming stripped 3 bases from V and 2 bases from J, with 7 bases between. This CDR3 spans 13 amino acids. Per germline, CDR1 MDHEN and CDR2 SYDVKM. CDR3: CASSFGQNYGYTF. CDR3 nucleotides: TGTGCCAGCAGTTTCGGACAGAACTATGGCTACACCTTC.

The chain couples TRBV7-2 to TRBJ1-1; maybe TRBD1 (5 bases). CDR1 is SGHTA, CDR2 FQGNSA, per germline. This CDR3 is 15 amino acids long. V lost 7 bases to trimming and J lost 5 bases, with 20 bases between them. CDR3 bases: TGTGCCAGCACCCCTTGGGTAGGGGTGGAAACTGAAGCTTTCTTT. Amino acids: CASTPWVGVETEAFF.

V gene TRBV6-5 combines with J gene TRBJ1-3; 8 bases agree with TRBD1. CDR1 is MNHEY and CDR2 is SVGAGI in the germline V gene. V trimming: 2 bases; J trimming: 0 bases; junction bases outside the gene matches: 3. The CDR3 length is 16 residues. The CDR3 loop is CASSYPGGPSGNTIYF. In DNA, the CDR3 is TGTGCCAGCAGTTACCCAGGGGGCCCCTCTGGAAACACCATATATTTT.